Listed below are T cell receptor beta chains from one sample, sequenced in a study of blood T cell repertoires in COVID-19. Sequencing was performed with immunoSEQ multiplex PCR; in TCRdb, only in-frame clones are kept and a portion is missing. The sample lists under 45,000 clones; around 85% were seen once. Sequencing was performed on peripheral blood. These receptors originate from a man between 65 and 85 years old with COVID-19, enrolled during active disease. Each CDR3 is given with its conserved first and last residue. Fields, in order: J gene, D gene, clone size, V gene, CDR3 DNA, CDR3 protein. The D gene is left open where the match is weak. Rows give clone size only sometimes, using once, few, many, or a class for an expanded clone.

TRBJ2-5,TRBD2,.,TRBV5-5,TGTGCCAGCAGCTCCCTAGCGGGTCAAGAGACCCAGTACTTC,CASSSLAGQETQYF
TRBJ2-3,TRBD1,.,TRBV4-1,TGCGCCAGCAGCCAAGACCAATACAGGGGAAGCACAGATACGCAGTATTTT,CASSQDQYRGSTDTQYF
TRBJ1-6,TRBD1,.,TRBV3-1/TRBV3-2,TGTGCCAGCAGAGCGACAGGGAATTCACCCCTCCACTTT,CASRATGNSPLHF
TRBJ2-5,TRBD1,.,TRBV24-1,TGTGCCACCAGTAAGGGCCCGGGACAGGGTTTAACCCAAGAGACCCAGTACTTC,CATSKGPGQGLTQETQYF
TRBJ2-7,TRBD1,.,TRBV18,TGTGCCAGCTCACCGGGACAGGTAACCTACGAGCAGTACTTC,CASSPGQVTYEQYF
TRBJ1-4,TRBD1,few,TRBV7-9,TGTGCCAGCAGCCCGGGACAGACAACTAATGAAAAACTGTTTTTT,CASSPGQTTNEKLFF
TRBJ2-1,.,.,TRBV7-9,TGTGCCAGCAGCCCAGGGTTTGAGCAGTTCTTC,CASSPGFEQFF
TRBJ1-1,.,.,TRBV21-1,TGTGCCAGCAGCAAAGCGCACAGATTTCCCCTGCCTGAAGCTTTCTTT,CASSKAHRFPLPEAFF
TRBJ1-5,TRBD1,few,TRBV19,TGTGCCAGTAAGGGGACAGGGGGATACAATCAGCCCCAGCATTTT,CASKGTGGYNQPQHF
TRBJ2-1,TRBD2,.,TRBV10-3,TGTGCCATCAGCGAGACTAGCGGAGACTACAATGAGCAGTTCTTC,CAISETSGDYNEQFF
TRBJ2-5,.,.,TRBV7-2,TGTGCCAGCAGCTCCGAGGCGTACGAGACCCAGTACTTC,CASSSEAYETQYF
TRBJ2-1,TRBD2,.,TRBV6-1,TGTGCCAGCAGTGCCTCTTCGGAGGGAGGGTACAATGAGCAGTTCTTC,CASSASSEGGYNEQFF
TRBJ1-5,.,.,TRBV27,TGTGCCAGCAGTTTACTCTCAGGGGAAAATCAGCCCCAGCATTTT,CASSLLSGENQPQHF
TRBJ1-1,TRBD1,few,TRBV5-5,TGTGCCAGCAGCTTGGAGGGGGCGGTTGGTGAAGCTTTCTTT,CASSLEGAVGEAFF
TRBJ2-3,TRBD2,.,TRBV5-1,TGCGCCAGCAGCCACCGGACTAGCGGATCCGCAGATACGCAGTATTTT,CASSHRTSGSADTQYF
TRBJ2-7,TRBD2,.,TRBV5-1,TGCGCCAGCAGCCCCCGAGCGGGAGGGCCGTTTGCGTCCTACGAGCAGTACTTC,CASSPRAGGPFASYEQYF
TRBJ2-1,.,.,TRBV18,TGTGCCAGCTCACCACAGGTGGAGCTGGGGACTCCACGGTCCCTGAGGAATGAGCAGTTCTTC,CASSPQVELGTPRSLRNEQFF
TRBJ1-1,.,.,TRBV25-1,TGTGCCAGCAGTACTCCAGGGGAATCTGAAGCTTTCTTT,CASSTPGESEAFF
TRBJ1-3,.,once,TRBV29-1,TGCAGCGTTGGGGGGGAAAGCTCTGGAAACACCATATATTTT,CSVGGESSGNTIYF
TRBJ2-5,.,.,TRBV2,TGTGCCAGCAGAGAGGAGACCCAGTACTTC,CASREETQYF
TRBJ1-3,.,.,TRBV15,TGTGCCACCAGCAGTCTTAGGGACACTGCATTATCTGGAAACACCATATATTTT,CATSSLRDTALSGNTIYF
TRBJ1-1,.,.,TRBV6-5,TGTGCCAGCAGTATATGGCAAGGGGGCACTGAAGCTTTCTTT,CASSIWQGGTEAFF
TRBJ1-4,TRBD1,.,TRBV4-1,TGCGCCAGCAGCCAAGGGACAGGGGAAACAACTAATGAAAAACTGTTTTTT,CASSQGTGETTNEKLFF
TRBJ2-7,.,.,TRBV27,TGTGCCAGCAGTTTATCGAAGTATTCCAACATTTACGAGCAGTACTTC,CASSLSKYSNIYEQYF
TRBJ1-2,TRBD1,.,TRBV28,TGTGCTTCAACCGGGACAGCCGGTCGGGGCTACACCTTC,CASTGTAGRGYTF
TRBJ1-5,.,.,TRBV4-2,TGTGCCAGCAGACAAGACAGTAATCAGCCCCAGCATTTT,CASRQDSNQPQHF
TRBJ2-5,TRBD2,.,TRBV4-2,TGTGCCAGCAGCGGGAGGGAGCTGGGGACCCAGTACTTC,CASSGRELGTQYF
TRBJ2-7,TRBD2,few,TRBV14,TGTGCCAGCAGCCAACTAGCGGCTACCTACGAGCAGTACTTC,CASSQLAATYEQYF
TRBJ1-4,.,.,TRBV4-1,TGCGCCAGCAGCCAAGATTTCCGGGGATCTAATGAAAAACTGTTTTTT,CASSQDFRGSNEKLFF
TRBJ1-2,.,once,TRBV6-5,TGTGCCAGCAGCTTACAGGGATCCCTTAACTATGGCTACACCTTC,CASSLQGSLNYGYTF
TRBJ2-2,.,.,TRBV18,TGTGCCAGCTCACCGTACAGATTGACCGGGGAGCTGTTTTTT,CASSPYRLTGELFF
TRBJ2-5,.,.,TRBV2,TGTGCCAGCAGCTCACGACTTCAAGAGACCCAGTACTTC,CASSSRLQETQYF
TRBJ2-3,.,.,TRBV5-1,TGCGCCAGCAGCTTGGGGGTGACAGTCACAGATACGCAGTATTTT,CASSLGVTVTDTQYF